The 5 T cell receptor beta chains below come from one sample, sequenced in a study of beta chain features in type 1 diabetes (dated by TCRdb to between 2017 and 2018). The method behind the library was the immunoSEQ multiplex PCR assay. The High Capacity cDNA Reverse Transcription Kit was used to reverse transcribe all of the isolated RNA, meaning that expressed TCRB transcripts were what got sequenced. TCRdb mirrors the immuneACCESS table, restricted to in-frame sequences. Some clones are absent from its copies; in checked studies, under half trace to an unresolved V gene, and the reason for the others is unknown. Counted in this sample were roughly 140,000 clones; 6.5% to 8.5% of them appeared once. Jointly, the top ten make up approximately 1.4% of the sample. Sequencing was carried out using central memory CD4+ T cells from blood. These receptors were collected from a woman in her thirties in good health.

This clone was found a few times. The chain is built from TRBV7-2 and TRBJ2-1; TRBD2 agrees at 14 bases. Germline V CDR1 and CDR2: SGHTA, FQGNSA. The CDR3 covers 17 residues. Germline trimming cut 4 bases from V and 4 bases from J; bases unmatched to any gene: 6. CDR3 DNA: TGTGCCAGCAGCTCCGGACTAGCGGGAGGATTGTACAATGAGCAGTTCTTC. Encoded protein: CASSSGLAGGLYNEQFF.

This sequence joins TRBV19 and TRBJ2-7, with 10 bases aligning to TRBD1. The CDR3 covers 13 residues. Germline V CDR1 and CDR2: LNHDA, SQIVND (reference sequence). With 8 bases clipped from V and 7 bases from J, the junction kept 8 bases outside the gene matches. CDR3 in DNA: TGTGCCAGTGCTGACAGGGGGCGGCGTGAGCAGTACTTC. This sequence encodes CASADRGRREQYF.

Within the sample, this clone is medium-sized. V gene TRBV30 combines with J gene TRBJ2-5, with D uncertain. The CDR3 extends over 16 amino acids. Germline V gene data show CDR1 as GTSNPN and CDR2 as SVGIG (reference sequence). The ends were cut back, 4 bases at V and 0 bases at J, with 18 bases in the middle. CDR3 loop: CAWIGKDSTYQETQYF. The DNA for the CDR3 is TGTGCCTGGATAGGTAAAGACTCCACGTACCAAGAGACCCAGTACTTC.

This clone was counted many times. V is TRBV19 and J is TRBJ2-7, with 8 positions matching TRBD1. Germline loops: CDR1 LNHDA, CDR2 SQIVND (reference sequence). The CDR3 runs to 16 residues. Trimming took 2 bases from V and 3 from J; bases not matched to a gene: 9. This CDR3 is CASSITRTGLSYEQYF. The CDR3 DNA sequence: TGTGCCAGTAGTATAACCCGGACAGGGTTAAGCTACGAGCAGTACTTC.

The table lists this clone with many counts. The gene calls are TRBV7-9 and TRBJ2-1, with D possibly matching TRBD2 (7 bases). Trimming left V 8 bases short and J 6 bases short, with 23 bases between. This CDR3 has 16 residues. Per germline, CDR1 SEHNR and CDR2 FQNEAQ (reference sequence). In DNA, the CDR3 is TGTGCCAGCGCTAACCGTGGGGGGGCTTGGGGCAATGAGCAGTTCTTC. Its protein product is CASANRGGAWGNEQFF.